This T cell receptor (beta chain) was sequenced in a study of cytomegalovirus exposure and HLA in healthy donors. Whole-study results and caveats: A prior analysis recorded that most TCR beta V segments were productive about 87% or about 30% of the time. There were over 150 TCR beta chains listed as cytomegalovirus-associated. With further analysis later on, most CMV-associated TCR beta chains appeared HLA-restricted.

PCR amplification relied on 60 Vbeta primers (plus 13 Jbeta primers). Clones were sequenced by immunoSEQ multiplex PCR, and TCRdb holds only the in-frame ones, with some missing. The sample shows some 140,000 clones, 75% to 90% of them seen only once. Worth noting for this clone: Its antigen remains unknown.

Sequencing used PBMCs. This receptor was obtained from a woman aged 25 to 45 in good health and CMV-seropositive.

CDR3 coding DNA: TGTGCCAGCAGCTTAACCAGGGGAGACCAGCCCCAGCATTTT. It translates to CASSLTRGDQPQHF. J is TRBJ1-5 and V is TRBV7-2; D is possibly TRBD1 (6 bases). Per the germline V gene, CDR1 is SGHTA and CDR2 is FQGNSA. V was trimmed by 2 bases and J by 7 bases, leaving 12 bases between them. This CDR3 is 14 amino acids long.